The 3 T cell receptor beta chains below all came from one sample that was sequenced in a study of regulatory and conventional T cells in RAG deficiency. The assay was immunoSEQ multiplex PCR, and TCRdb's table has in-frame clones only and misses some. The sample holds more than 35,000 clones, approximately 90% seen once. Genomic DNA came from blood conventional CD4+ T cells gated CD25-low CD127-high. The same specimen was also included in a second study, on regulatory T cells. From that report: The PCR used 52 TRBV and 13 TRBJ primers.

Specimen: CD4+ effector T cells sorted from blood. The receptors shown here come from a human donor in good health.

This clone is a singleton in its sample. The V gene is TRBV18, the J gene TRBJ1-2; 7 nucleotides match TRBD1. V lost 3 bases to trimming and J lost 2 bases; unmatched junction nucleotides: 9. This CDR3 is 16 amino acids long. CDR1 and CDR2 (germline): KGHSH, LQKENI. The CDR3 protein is CASSPLSGTDNYGYTF. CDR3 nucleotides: TGTGCCAGCTCACCCCTATCCGGGACAGACAACTATGGCTACACCTTC.

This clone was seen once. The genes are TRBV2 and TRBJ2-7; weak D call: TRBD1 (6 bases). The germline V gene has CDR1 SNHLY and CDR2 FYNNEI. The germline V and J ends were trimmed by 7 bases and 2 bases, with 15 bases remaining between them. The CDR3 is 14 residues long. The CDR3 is CASKSRQAAYEQYF. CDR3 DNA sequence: TGTGCCAGCAAATCAAGACAGGCGGCCTACGAGCAGTACTTC.

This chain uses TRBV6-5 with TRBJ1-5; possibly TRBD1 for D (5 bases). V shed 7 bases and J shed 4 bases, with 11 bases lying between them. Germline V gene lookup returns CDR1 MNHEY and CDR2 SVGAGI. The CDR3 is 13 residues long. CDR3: CASTRELNQPQHF. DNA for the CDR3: TGTGCCAGCACCAGGGAACTTAATCAGCCCCAGCATTTT.